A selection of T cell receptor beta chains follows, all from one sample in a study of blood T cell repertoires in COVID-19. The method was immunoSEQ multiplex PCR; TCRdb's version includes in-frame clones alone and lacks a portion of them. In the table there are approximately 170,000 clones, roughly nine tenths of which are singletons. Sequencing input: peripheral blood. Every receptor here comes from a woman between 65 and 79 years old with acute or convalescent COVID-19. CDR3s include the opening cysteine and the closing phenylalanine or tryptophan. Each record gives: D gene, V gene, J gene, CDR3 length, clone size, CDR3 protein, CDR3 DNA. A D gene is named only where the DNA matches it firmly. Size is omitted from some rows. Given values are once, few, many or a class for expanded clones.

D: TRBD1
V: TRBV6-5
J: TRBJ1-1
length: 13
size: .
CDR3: CASSNRGDTEAFF
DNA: TGTGCCAGCAGTAACAGGGGGGACACTGAAGCTTTCTTT

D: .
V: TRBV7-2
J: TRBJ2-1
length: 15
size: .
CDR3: CASSRTGSSYNEQFF
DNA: TGTGCCAGCAGCCGCACAGGGAGCTCCTACAATGAGCAGTTCTTC

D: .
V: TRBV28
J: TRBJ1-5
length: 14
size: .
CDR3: CASKSGGNNQPQHF
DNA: TGTGCCAGCAAATCCGGGGGAAACAATCAGCCCCAGCATTTT

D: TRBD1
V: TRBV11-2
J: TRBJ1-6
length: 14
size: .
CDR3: CASRYGQGNSPLHF
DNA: TGTGCCAGCAGATACGGACAGGGGAACTCACCCCTCCACTTT

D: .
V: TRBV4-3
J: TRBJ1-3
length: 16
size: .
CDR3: CASSQRGGIAGNTIYF
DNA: TGCGCCAGCAGCCAACGGGGAGGGATCGCTGGAAACACCATATATTTT

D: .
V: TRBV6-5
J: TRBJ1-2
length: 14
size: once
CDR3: CASSATGIDYGYTF
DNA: TGTGCCAGCAGCGCTACAGGGATCGACTATGGCTACACCTTC

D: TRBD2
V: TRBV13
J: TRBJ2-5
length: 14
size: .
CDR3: CASSLGAGSSTQYF
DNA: TGTGCCAGCAGCTTAGGAGCGGGGTCCTCAACCCAGTACTTC

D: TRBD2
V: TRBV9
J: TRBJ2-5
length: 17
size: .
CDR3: CASSESFGLAGEETQYF
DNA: TGTGCCAGCAGCGAGTCGTTTGGGCTAGCGGGGGAAGAGACCCAGTACTTC

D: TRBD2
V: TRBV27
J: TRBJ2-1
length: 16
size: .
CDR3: CASSLSASGGPEEQFF
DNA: TGTGCCAGCAGTTTAAGCGCTAGCGGGGGGCCAGAGGAGCAGTTCTTC

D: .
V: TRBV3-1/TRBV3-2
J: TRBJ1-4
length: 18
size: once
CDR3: CASSRAGQRGGLSEKLFF
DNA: TGTGCCAGCAGCCGAGCGGGACAACGGGGAGGGCTTAGCGAAAAACTGTTTTTT

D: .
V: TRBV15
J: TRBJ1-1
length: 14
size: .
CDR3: CATSMPSGIPEAFF
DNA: TGTGCCACCAGTATGCCTTCGGGTATCCCTGAAGCTTTCTTT

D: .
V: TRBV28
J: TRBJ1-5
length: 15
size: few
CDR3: CASSSGREVNQPQHF
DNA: TGTGCCAGCAGTTCTGGCCGGGAGGTAAATCAGCCCCAGCATTTT

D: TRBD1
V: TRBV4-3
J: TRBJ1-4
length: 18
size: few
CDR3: CASSQELVRGQANEKLFF
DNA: TGCGCCAGCAGCCAAGAGCTGGTCAGGGGGCAGGCTAATGAAAAACTGTTTTTT

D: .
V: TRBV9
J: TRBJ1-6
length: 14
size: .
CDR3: CASSVEQINSPLHF
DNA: TGTGCCAGCAGCGTAGAACAGATAAATTCACCCCTCCACTTT

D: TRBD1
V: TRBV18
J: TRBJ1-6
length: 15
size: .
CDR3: CASSPGTGGGSPLHF
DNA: TGTGCCAGCTCACCGGGGACAGGAGGGGGTTCACCCCTCCACTTT

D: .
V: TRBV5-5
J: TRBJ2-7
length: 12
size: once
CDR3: CASSHSNYELYF
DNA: TGTGCCAGCAGCCACTCTAACTACGAGCTGTACTTC

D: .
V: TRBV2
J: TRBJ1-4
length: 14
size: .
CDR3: CASSPGHSGEKLFF
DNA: TGTGCCAGCAGTCCGGGACATTCAGGCGAAAAACTGTTTTTT

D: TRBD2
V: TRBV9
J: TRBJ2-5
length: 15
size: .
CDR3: CASSASRTSGETQYF
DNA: TGTGCCAGCAGCGCGAGCCGGACTAGCGGAGAGACCCAGTACTTC

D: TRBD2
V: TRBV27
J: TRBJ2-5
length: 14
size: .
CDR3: CASRRTSGIGAQYF
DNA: TGTGCCAGCAGGAGGACTAGCGGGATAGGGGCCCAGTACTTC

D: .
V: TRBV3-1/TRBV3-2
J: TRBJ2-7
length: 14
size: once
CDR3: CASSQEGRRYEQYF
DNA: TGTGCCAGCAGCCAAGAAGGCCGGAGATACGAGCAGTACTTC

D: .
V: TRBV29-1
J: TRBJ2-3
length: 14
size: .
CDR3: CSSWTAPSTDTQYF
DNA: TGCAGCTCCTGGACAGCCCCTAGCACAGATACGCAGTATTTT

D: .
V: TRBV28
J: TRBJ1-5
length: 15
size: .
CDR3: CASSSGGVGNQPQHF
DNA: TGTGCCAGCAGTTCGGGAGGAGTGGGCAATCAGCCCCAGCATTTT

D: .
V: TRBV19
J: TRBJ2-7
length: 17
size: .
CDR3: CASSIQGASGISYEQYF
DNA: TGTGCCAGTAGTATTCAGGGGGCTAGCGGGATCTCCTACGAGCAGTACTTC

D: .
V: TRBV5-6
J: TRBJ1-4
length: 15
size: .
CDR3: CASSFNSAGSAGLFF
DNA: TGTGCCAGCAGCTTTAATTCCGCAGGGAGCGCGGGGCTGTTTTTT

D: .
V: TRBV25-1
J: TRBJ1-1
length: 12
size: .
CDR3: CASSGLTRRAFF
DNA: TGTGCCAGCAGTGGTCTCACACGGCGGGCTTTCTTT

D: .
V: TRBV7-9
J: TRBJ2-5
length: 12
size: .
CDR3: CASSLQGETQYF
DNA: TGTGCCAGCAGCTTACAGGGAGAGACCCAGTACTTC

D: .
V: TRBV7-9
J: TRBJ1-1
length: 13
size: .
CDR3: CASSEGGGQRGFF
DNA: TGTGCCAGCAGCGAAGGCGGGGGCCAACGAGGTTTCTTT

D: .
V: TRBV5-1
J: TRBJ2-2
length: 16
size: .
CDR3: CASSPRGVQGSGELFF
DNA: TGCGCCAGCAGCCCAAGGGGCGTACAGGGTTCCGGGGAGCTGTTTTTT

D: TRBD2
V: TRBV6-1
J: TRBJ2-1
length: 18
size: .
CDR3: CASSALGPGLAGDNEQFF
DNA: TGTGCCAGCAGTGCCTTAGGCCCGGGACTAGCGGGAGACAATGAGCAGTTCTTC

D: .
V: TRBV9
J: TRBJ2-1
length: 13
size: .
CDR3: CASSVALAREQFF
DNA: TGTGCCAGCAGCGTAGCTCTAGCCAGGGAGCAGTTCTTC

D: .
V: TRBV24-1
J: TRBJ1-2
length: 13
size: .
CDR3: CATSDPRIGGYTF
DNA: TGTGCCACCAGTGACCCCAGGATTGGAGGCTACACCTTC

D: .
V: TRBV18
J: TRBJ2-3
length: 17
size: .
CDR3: CASSPSQGIEGPDTQYF
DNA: TGTGCCAGCTCACCGTCCCAGGGGATCGAGGGCCCAGATACGCAGTATTTT